This T cell receptor beta chain was found in a study of early T cells in non-severe SARS-CoV-2 infection. Study-wide context: It was bulk RNA from unsorted whole blood that was sequenced, and the chains were unpaired. Findings and caveats of the study: A preference for anti-spike CD8 responses marked VDJdb matching, which missed private and CD4 specificities.

Molecules of cDNA were individually given unique molecular identifiers that were attached to them. TCRdb re-called the 5' RACE reads through MiXCR, storing one row per CDR3 protein. The sample contains about 90,000 distinct CDR3 sequences, 9.5% to 15% of which appear only once. The V end lost 6 bases, the J end lost 2 bases, and 14 bases lay between the germline ends. This CDR3 has 14 residues. Germline V gene lookup returns CDR1 MNHEY and CDR2 SMNVEV (reference sequence). As to this clonotype: What it binds is not known.

This chain uses TRBV27 with TRBJ2-7, with D perhaps matching TRBD1 or TRBD2 (5 bases each). The material sequenced was whole blood, taken at baseline. This clonotype originated in an adult who was a healthcare worker with PCR-confirmed SARS-CoV-2 infection or an uninfected control (not recorded which). CDR3 DNA: TGTGCCAGCAGGCGAGGGACGGGGACCTACGAGCAGTACTTC. Protein product: CASRRGTGTYEQYF.